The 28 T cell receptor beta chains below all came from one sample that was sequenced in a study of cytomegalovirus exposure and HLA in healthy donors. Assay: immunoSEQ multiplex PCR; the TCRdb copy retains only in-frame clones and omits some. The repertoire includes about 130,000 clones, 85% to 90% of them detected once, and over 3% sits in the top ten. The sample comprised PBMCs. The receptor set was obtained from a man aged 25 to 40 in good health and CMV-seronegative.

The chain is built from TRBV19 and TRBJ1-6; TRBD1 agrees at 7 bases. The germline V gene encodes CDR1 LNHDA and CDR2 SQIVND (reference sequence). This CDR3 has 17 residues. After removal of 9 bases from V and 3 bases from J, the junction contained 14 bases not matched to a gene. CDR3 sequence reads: CASTGQPPRNYNSPLHF. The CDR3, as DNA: TGTGCCAGCACGGGACAGCCACCGAGAAACTATAATTCACCCCTCCACTTT.

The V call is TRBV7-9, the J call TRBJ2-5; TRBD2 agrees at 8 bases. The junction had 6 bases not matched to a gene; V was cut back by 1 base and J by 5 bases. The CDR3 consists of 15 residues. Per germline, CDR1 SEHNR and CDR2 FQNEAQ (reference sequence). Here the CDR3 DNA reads TGTGCCAGCAGCTTAGTGAGCGGGGGCGGGGAGACCCAGTACTTC. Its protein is CASSLVSGGGETQYF.

The CDR3 DNA sequence: TGTGCCAGCAGCCGGACAGGGGACACCTACGAGCAGTACTTC. It translates to CASSRTGDTYEQYF. The rearrangement uses TRBV2 and TRBJ2-7; 9 bases match TRBD1. CDR1 SNHLY and CDR2 FYNNEI come from the germline V gene. V dropped 6 bases and J dropped 2; count of bases not matched to a gene: 5. CDR3 length equals 14 residues.

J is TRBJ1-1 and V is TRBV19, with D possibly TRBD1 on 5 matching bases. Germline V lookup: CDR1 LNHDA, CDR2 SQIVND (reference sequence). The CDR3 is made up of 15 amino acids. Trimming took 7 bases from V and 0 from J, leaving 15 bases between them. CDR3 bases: TGTGCCAGTATCCGCCCGGGGGGGATGAACACTGAAGCTTTCTTT. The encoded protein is CASIRPGGMNTEAFF.

The CDR3 DNA is TGTGCCAGCAATGGACAGGCAAGCTCCTACAATGAGCAGTTCTTC. Encoded protein: CASNGQASSYNEQFF. V gene TRBV28 combines with J gene TRBJ2-1; TRBD1 aligns across 7 bases. J lost 0 bases, V lost 7 bases, and 6 bases had no gene match. This CDR3 has 15 residues. CDR1 and CDR2 from the germline V gene are MDHEN and SYDVKM.

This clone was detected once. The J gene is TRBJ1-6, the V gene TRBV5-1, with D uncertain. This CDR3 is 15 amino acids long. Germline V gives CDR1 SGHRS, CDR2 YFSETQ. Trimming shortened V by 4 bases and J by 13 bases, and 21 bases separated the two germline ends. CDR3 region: CASSRAGPTFQPLHF. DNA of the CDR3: TGCGCCAGCAGCCGAGCGGGTCCAACTTTTCAGCCCCTCCACTTT.

Here the CDR3 reads CASSTGGNTIYF. In DNA, the CDR3 is TGTGCCAGCAGCACCGGTGGAAACACCATATATTTT. This chain joins TRBV7-9 and TRBJ1-3, with no clear D. The CDR3 spans 12 residues. Trimming removed 5 bases at V and 3 bases at J, with 5 bases between. Germline V CDR1 and CDR2: SEHNR, FQNEAQ (reference sequence).

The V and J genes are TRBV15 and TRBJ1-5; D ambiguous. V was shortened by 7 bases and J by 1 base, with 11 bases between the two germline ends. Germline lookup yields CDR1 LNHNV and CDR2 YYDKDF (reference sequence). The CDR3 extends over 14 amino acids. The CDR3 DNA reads TGTGCCACCAATCGCCCGGGAAGCAATCAGCCCCAGCATTTT. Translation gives CATNRPGSNQPQHF.

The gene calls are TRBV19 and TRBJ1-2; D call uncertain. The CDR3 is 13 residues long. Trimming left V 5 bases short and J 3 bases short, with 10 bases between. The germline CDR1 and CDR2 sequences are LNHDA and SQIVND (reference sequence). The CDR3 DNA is TGTGCCAGTAGTTTCCATCGGTACTATGGCTACACCTTC. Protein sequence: CASSFHRYYGYTF.

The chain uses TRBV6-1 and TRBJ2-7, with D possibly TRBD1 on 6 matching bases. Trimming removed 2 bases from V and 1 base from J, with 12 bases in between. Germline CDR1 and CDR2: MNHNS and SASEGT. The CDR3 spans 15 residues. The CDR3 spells CASSERDTSSYEQYF. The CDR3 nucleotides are TGTGCCAGCAGTGAACGGGACACCTCGTCCTACGAGCAGTACTTC.

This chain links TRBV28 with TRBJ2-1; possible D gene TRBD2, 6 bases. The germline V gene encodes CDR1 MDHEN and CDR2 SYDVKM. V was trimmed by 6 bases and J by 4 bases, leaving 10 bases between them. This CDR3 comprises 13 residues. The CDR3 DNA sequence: TGTGCCAGCAGACTAGCCCGATACAATGAGCAGTTCTTC. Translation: CASRLARYNEQFF.

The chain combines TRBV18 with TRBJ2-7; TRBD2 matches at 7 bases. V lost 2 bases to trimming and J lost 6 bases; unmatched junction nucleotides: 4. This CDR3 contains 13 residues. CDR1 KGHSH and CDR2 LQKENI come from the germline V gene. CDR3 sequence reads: CASSPETGGEQYF. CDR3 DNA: TGTGCCAGCTCACCAGAAACGGGGGGCGAGCAGTACTTC.

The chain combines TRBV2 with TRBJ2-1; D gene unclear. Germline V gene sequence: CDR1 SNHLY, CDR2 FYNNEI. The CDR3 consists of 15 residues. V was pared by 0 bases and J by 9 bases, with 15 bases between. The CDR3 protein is CASSEAAALRSEQFF. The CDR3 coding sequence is TGTGCCAGCAGTGAAGCGGCGGCTCTCCGTAGTGAGCAGTTCTTC.

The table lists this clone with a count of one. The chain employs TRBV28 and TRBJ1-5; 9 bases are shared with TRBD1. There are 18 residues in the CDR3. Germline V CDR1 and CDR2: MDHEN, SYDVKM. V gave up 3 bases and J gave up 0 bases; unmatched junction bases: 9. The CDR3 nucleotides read TGTGCCAGCAGTTTGCGCCGGGACAGGGCTTTTAGCAATCAGCCCCAGCATTTT. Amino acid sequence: CASSLRRDRAFSNQPQHF. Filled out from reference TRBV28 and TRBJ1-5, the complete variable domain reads DVKVTQSSRYLVKRTGEKVFLECVQDMDHENMFWYRQDPGLGLRLIYFSYDVKMKEKGDIPEGYSVSREKKERFSLILESASTNQTSMYLCASSLRRDRAFSNQPQHFGDGTRLSIL.

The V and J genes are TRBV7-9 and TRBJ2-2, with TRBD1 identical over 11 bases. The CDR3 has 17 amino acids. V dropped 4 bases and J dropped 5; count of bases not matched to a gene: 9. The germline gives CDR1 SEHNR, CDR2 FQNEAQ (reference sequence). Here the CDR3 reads CASSSGPGTGGTGELFF. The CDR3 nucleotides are TGTGCCAGCAGCTCGGGCCCCGGGACAGGGGGTACCGGGGAGCTGTTTTTT.

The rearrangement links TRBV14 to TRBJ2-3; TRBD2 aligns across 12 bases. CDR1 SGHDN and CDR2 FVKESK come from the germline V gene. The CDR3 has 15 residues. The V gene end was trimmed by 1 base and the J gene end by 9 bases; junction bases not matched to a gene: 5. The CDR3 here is CASSQGWTSGITQYF. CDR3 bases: TGTGCCAGCAGCCAAGGTTGGACTAGCGGGATCACGCAGTATTTT.

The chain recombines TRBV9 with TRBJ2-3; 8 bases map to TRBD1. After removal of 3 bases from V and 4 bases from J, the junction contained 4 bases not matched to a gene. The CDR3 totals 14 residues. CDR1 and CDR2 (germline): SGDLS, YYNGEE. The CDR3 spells CASSAGDRSDTQYF. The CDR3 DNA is TGTGCCAGCAGCGCCGGGGACAGGTCAGATACGCAGTATTTT. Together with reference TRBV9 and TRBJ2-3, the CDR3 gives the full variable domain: DSGVTQTPKHLITATGQRVTLRCSPRSGDLSVYWYQQSLDQGLQFLIQYYNGEERAKGNILERFSAQQFPDLHSELNLSSLELGDSALYFCASSAGDRSDTQYFGPGTRLTVL.

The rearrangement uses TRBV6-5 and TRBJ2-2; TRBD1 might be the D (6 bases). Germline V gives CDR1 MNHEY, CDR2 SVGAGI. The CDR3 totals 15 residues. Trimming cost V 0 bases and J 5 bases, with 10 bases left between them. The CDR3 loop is CASSYSRGRTGELFF. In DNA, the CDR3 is TGTGCCAGCAGTTACTCCAGGGGACGGACCGGGGAGCTGTTTTTT.

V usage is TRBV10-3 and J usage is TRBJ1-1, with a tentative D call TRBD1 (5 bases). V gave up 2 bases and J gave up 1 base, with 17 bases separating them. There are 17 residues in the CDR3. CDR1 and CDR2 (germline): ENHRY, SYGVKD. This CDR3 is CAISELGWGEKNTEAFF. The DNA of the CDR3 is TGTGCCATCAGTGAGCTGGGGTGGGGGGAGAAGAACACTGAAGCTTTCTTT.

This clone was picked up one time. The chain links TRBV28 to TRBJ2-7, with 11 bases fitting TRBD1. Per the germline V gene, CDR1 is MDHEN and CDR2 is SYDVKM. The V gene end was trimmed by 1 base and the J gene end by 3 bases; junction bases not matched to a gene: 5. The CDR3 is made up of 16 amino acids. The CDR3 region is CASSLFIGTGGYEQYF. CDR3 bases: TGTGCCAGCAGTTTATTTATCGGGACAGGGGGCTACGAGCAGTACTTC.

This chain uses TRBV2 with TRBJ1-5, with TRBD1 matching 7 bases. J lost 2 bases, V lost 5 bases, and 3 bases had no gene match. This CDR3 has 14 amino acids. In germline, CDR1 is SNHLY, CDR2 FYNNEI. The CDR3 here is CASSSDRGNQPQHF. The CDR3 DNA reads TGTGCCAGCAGTTCAGACAGGGGCAATCAGCCCCAGCATTTT.

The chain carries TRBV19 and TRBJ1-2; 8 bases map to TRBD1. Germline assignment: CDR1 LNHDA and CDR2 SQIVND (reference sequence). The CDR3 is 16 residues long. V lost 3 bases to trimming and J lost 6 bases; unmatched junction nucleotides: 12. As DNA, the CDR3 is TGTGCCAGTAGTATTGCCAGGGGGCGGTTGAGAGATGGCTACACCTTC. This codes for CASSIARGRLRDGYTF. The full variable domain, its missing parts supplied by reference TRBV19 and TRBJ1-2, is DGGITQSPKYLFRKEGQNVTLSCEQNLNHDAMYWYRQDPGQGLRLIYYSQIVNDFQKGDIAEGYSVSREKKESFPLTVTSAQKNPTAFYLCASSIARGRLRDGYTFGSGTRLTVV.

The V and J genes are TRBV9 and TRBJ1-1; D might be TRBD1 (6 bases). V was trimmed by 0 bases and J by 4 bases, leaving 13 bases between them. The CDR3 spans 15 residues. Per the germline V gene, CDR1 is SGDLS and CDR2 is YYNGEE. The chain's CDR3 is CASSVGQGSGTEAFF. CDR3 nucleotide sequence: TGTGCCAGCAGCGTAGGCCAGGGGTCGGGCACTGAAGCTTTCTTT.

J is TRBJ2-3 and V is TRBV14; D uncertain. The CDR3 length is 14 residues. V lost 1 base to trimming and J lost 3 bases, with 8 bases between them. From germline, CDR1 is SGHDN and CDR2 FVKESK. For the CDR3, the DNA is TGTGCCAGCAGCCAAGGACGGGTGACAGATACGCAGTATTTT. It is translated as CASSQGRVTDTQYF. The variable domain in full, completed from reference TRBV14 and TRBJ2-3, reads EAGVTQFPSHSVIEKGQTVTLRCDPISGHDNLYWYRRVMGKEIKFLLHFVKESKQDESGMPNNRFLAERTGGTYSTLKVQPAELEDSGVYFCASSQGRVTDTQYFGPGTRLTVL.

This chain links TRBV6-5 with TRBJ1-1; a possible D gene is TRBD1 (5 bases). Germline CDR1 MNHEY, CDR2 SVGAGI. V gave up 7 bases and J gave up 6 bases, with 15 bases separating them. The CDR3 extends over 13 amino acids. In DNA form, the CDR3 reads TGTGCCAGCAACCACGGGGGGTACTCTGAAGCTTTCTTT. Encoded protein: CASNHGGYSEAFF.

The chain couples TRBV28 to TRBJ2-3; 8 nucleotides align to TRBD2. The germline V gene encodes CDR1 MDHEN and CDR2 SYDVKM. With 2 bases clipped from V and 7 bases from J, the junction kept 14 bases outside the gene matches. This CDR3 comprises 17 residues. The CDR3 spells CASSLGAGGPQVNTQYF. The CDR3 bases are TGTGCCAGCAGTTTAGGTGCGGGAGGACCCCAGGTGAATACGCAGTATTTT. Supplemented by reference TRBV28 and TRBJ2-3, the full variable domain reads DVKVTQSSRYLVKRTGEKVFLECVQDMDHENMFWYRQDPGLGLRLIYFSYDVKMKEKGDIPEGYSVSREKKERFSLILESASTNQTSMYLCASSLGAGGPQVNTQYFGPGTRLTVL.

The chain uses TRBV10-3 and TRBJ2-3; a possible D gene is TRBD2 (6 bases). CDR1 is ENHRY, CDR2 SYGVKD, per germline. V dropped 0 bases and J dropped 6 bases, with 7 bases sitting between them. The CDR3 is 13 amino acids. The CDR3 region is CAISESGRDTQYF. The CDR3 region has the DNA TGTGCCATCAGTGAGTCAGGGAGGGATACGCAGTATTTT.

CDR3 nucleotides: TGTGCCAGCAGTTTACCCCTCAATCAGCCCCAGCATTTT. Encoded protein: CASSLPLNQPQHF. The chain carries TRBV28 and TRBJ1-5, with no clear D. This CDR3 spans 13 amino acids. V dropped 2 bases and J dropped 3 bases, with 5 bases sitting between them. The germline V gene encodes CDR1 MDHEN and CDR2 SYDVKM. The full variable domain, rest sourced from reference TRBV28 and TRBJ1-5, is DVKVTQSSRYLVKRTGEKVFLECVQDMDHENMFWYRQDPGLGLRLIYFSYDVKMKEKGDIPEGYSVSREKKERFSLILESASTNQTSMYLCASSLPLNQPQHFGDGTRLSIL.